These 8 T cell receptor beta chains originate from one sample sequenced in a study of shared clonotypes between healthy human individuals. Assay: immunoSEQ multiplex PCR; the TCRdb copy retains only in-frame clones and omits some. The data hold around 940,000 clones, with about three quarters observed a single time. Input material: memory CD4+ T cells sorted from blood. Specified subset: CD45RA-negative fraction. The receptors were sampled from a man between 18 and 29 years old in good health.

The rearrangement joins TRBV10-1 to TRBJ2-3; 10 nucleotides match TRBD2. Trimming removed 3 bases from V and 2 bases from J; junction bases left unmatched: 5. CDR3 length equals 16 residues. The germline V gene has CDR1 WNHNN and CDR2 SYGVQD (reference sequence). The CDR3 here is CASSDASGSNTDTQYF. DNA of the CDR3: TGCGCCAGCAGTGACGCTAGCGGGAGTAACACAGATACGCAGTATTTT.

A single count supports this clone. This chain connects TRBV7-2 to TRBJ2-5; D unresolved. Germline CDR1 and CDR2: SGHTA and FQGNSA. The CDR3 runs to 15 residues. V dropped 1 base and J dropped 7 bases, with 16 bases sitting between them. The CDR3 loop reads CASSLVGRLASTQYF. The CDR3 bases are TGTGCCAGCAGCTTAGTCGGCCGGCTCGCATCGACCCAGTACTTC.

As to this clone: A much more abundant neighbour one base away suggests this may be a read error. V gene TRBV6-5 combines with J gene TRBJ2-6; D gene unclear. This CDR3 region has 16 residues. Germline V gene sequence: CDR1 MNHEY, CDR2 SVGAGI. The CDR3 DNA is TGTGTCAGCAGTTGGTTAAAGGCGTCTGGGGCCAACGTCCTGACTTTC. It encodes CVSSWLKASGANVLTF.

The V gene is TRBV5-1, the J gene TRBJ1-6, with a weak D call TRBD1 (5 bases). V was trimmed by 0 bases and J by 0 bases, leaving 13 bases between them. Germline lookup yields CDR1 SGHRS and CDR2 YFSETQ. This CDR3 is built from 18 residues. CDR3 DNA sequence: TGCGCCAGCAGCTTGGGCAGGGAGGGTAGCTCCTATAATTCACCCCTCCACTTT. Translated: CASSLGREGSSYNSPLHF.

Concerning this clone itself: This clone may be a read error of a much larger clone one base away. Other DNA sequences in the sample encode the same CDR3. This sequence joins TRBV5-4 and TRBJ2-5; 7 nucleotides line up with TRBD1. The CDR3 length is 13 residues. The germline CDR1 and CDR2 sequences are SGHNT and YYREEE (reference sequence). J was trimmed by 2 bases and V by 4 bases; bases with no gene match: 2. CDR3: CASSPDRQETQYF. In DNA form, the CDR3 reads TGTGCCAGCAGCCCGGACAGGCAAGAGACCCAGTACTTC.

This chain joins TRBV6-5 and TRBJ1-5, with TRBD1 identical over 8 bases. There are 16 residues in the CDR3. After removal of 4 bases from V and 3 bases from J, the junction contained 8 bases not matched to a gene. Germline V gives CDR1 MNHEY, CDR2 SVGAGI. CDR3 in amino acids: CASSSPGTGVNQPQHF. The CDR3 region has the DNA TGTGCCAGCAGTTCCCCCGGGACAGGTGTCAATCAGCCCCAGCATTTT.

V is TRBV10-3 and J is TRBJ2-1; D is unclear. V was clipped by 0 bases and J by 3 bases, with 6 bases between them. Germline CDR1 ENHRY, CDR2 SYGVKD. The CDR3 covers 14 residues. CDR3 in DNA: TGTGCCATCAGTGAGTCGGTCAACTACAATGAGCAGTTCTTC. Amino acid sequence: CAISESVNYNEQFF.

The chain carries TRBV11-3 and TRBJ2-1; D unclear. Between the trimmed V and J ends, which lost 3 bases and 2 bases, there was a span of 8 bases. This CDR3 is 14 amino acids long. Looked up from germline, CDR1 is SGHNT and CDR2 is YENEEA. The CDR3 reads CASSFGTPYNEQFF. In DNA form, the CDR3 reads TGTGCCAGCAGCTTTGGCACCCCCTACAATGAGCAGTTCTTC.